The 32 T cell receptor beta chains listed next were all sequenced from one sample in a study of T cell responses to AZD1222 COVID-19 vaccine. TCRdb's copy holds only in-frame clones and misses some; the assay was immunoSEQ multiplex PCR. The sample has more than 95,000 clones; 88% are singletons. This specimen consisted of peripheral blood, obtained on day 0 of AZD1222 vaccination. The receptors originated from an adult in good health.

This sequence joins TRBV25-1 and TRBJ1-3; possibly TRBD1 for D (6 bases). The germline CDR1 and CDR2 sequences are MGHDK and SYGVNS. V gave up 3 bases and J gave up 7 bases, with 10 bases separating them. The CDR3 has 13 amino acids. The CDR3, as DNA: TGTGCCAGCAGTGATCGCCAGGGGAACACCATATATTTT. It encodes CASSDRQGNTIYF.

This clone was picked up one time. J is TRBJ2-2 and V is TRBV9; 11 bases are shared with TRBD2. The J segment lost 6 bases and the V segment lost 0 bases, leaving 10 bases of the junction unmatched. There are 18 residues in the CDR3. Germline V lookup: CDR1 SGDLS, CDR2 YYNGEE. The CDR3 spells CASSVGRVAGGLPGELFF. The DNA of the CDR3 is TGTGCCAGCAGCGTAGGAAGGGTAGCGGGGGGGCTACCCGGGGAGCTGTTTTTT. Filled out from reference TRBV9 and TRBJ2-2, the complete variable domain reads DSGVTQTPKHLITATGQRVTLRCSPRSGDLSVYWYQQSLDQGLQFLIQYYNGEERAKGNILERFSAQQFPDLHSELNLSSLELGDSALYFCASSVGRVAGGLPGELFFGEGSRLTVL.

The chain uses TRBV6-6 and TRBJ2-1; 10 bases are shared with TRBD2. Germline V lookup: CDR1 MNHNY, CDR2 SVGAGI (reference sequence). The CDR3 loop spans 18 amino acids. J gave up 0 bases and V 5 bases, and 10 bases lay outside the gene matches. CDR3 nucleotides: TGTGCCAGCAGTCCCGGGGGGCCTAGCGGGGGCTCCTACAATGAGCAGTTCTTC. It codes for CASSPGGPSGGSYNEQFF.

The genes are TRBV7-2 and TRBJ1-2, with D possibly matching TRBD1 (5 bases). The germline V gene encodes CDR1 SGHTA and CDR2 FQGNSA. V was pared by 1 base and J by 8 bases, with 20 bases between. The CDR3 contains 16 residues. The CDR3 DNA reads TGTGCCAGCAGCTTAGGGCCGTTCGGGGGAAATGAAGGCTACACCTTC. Translation: CASSLGPFGGNEGYTF.

The J gene is TRBJ2-1, the V gene TRBV6-5; 15 nucleotides align to TRBD2. The CDR3 has 16 residues. Germline CDR1 MNHEY, CDR2 SVGAGI. V was pared by 4 bases and J by 9 bases, with 7 bases of the junction left unmatched. CDR3 in DNA: TGTGCCAGCAGTTGGACTAGCGGGGGGGCCCGCGGTGAGCAGTTCTTC. Amino acids: CASSWTSGGARGEQFF.

The rearrangement joins TRBV6-5 to TRBJ1-4; no clear D gene. The length of the CDR3 is 11 residues. The germline gives CDR1 MNHEY, CDR2 SVGAGI. Trimming shortened V by 8 bases and J by 7 bases, and 8 bases separated the two germline ends. The CDR3 is CASGWTEKLFF. The CDR3 DNA reads as TGTGCCAGCGGGTGGACTGAAAAACTGTTTTTT.

The gene calls are TRBV10-3 and TRBJ1-6, with a tentative D call TRBD1 (6 bases). Trimming cost V 10 bases and J 5 bases, with 18 bases left between them. The CDR3 is 15 residues long. The germline CDR1 and CDR2 sequences are ENHRY and SYGVKD. Written as DNA, the CDR3 is TGTGCCACCCAGACCGGGGGGGGCGATAATTCACCCCTCCACTTT. As protein: CATQTGGGDNSPLHF.

The chain uses TRBV7-2 and TRBJ1-5; tentative D call: TRBD1 (5 bases). Germline V gene lookup returns CDR1 SGHTA and CDR2 FQGNSA. The CDR3 runs to 17 residues. V was trimmed by 5 bases and J by 4 bases, leaving 21 bases between them. The CDR3 reads CASSPHPPGTSNQPQHF. Written as DNA, the CDR3 is TGTGCCAGCAGCCCCCATCCCCCTGGGACCTCTAATCAGCCCCAGCATTTT.

This chain joins TRBV4-1 and TRBJ2-1; 12 nucleotides line up with TRBD2. CDR1 and CDR2 (germline): MGHRA, YSYEKL. V shed 2 bases and J 7 bases; nucleotides not matched to a gene: 9. The CDR3 covers 17 residues. This chain's CDR3 is CASSQSLAGGGRNEQFF. DNA for the CDR3: TGCGCCAGCAGCCAATCGCTAGCGGGAGGGGGTAGGAATGAGCAGTTCTTC.

The J gene is TRBJ1-2, the V gene TRBV5-6; TRBD1 might be the D (6 bases). The germline V gene has CDR1 SGHDT and CDR2 YYEEEE. This CDR3 is 14 amino acids long. With 4 bases removed from V and 8 bases from J, the gap between germline ends came to 18 bases. CDR3 DNA: TGTGCCAGCAGCGCCGACCTACAGGGCGGGGGCTACACCTTC. Its protein is CASSADLQGGGYTF.

The V call is TRBV2, the J call TRBJ1-6, with a tentative D call TRBD1 (5 bases). V dropped 7 bases and J dropped 9 bases, with 13 bases sitting between them. The CDR3 totals 13 residues. The germline CDR1 and CDR2 sequences are SNHLY and FYNNEI. As DNA, the CDR3 is TGTGCCAGCAAAGGGACCCCGGGTTCACCCCTCCACTTT. It codes for CASKGTPGSPLHF.

The rearrangement joins TRBV29-1 to TRBJ2-7; 8 bases line up with TRBD2. The V gene's germline CDR1 is SQVTM and CDR2 ANQGSEA. The CDR3 contains 11 residues. Trimming took 5 bases from V and 5 from J; bases not matched to a gene: 2. As DNA, the CDR3 is TGCAGCGTTAGCGGGGGAAACGAGCAGTACTTC. Its protein product is CSVSGGNEQYF.

This sequence joins TRBV28 and TRBJ2-1, with 7 bases fitting TRBD2. There are 15 residues in the CDR3. Trimming cost V 3 bases and J 3 bases; bases outside gene matches: 5. Germline V CDR1 and CDR2: MDHEN, SYDVKM. CDR3 DNA: TGTGCCAGCAGTTTTCCCAGGACTAGCTACAATGAGCAGTTCTTC. Amino acids: CASSFPRTSYNEQFF.

This sequence joins TRBV6-6 and TRBJ2-3, with D tentatively TRBD1 (6 bases). The germline V and J ends were trimmed by 7 bases and 0 bases, with 14 bases remaining between them. This CDR3 is 15 amino acids long. Germline V gene lookup returns CDR1 MNHNY and CDR2 SVGAGI (reference sequence). CDR3 amino acids: CASTAGTTSTDTQYF. The CDR3 DNA reads TGTGCCAGCACGGCCGGGACAACTAGCACAGATACGCAGTATTTT.

The chain has TRBV19 and TRBJ2-3, with 7 bases aligning to TRBD2. Trimming took 7 bases from V and 4 from J; bases not matched to a gene: 14. CDR1 and CDR2 (germline): LNHDA, SQIVND (reference sequence). CDR3 size: 16 residues. DNA for the CDR3: TGTGCCAGTAAAGGAAGAGCGGGGATGAACGCAGATACGCAGTATTTT. Residues: CASKGRAGMNADTQYF.

This sequence joins TRBV18 and TRBJ2-2; TRBD1 matches at 7 bases. CDR1 and CDR2 (germline): KGHSH, LQKENI. V lost 2 bases and J lost 4; bases outside the gene matches: 4. The CDR3 runs 15 residues. In DNA, the CDR3 is TGTGCCAGCTCACCAAGACAGGGCGGCACCGGGGAGCTGTTTTTT. Residues: CASSPRQGGTGELFF.

This chain uses TRBV9 with TRBJ1-4, with 7 bases identical to TRBD1. Germline assignment: CDR1 SGDLS and CDR2 YYNGEE. J lost 6 bases, V lost 3 bases, and 14 bases had no gene match. This CDR3 has 17 residues. The DNA for the CDR3 is TGTGCCAGCAGCGCCATGTGGGGAGACAGGGTAGATGAAAAACTGTTTTTT. It translates to CASSAMWGDRVDEKLFF.

The genes are TRBV5-6 and TRBJ2-2, with 9 bases lining up with TRBD1. CDR1 SGHDT and CDR2 YYEEEE come from the germline V gene. The CDR3 spans 15 residues. After removal of 2 bases from V and 4 bases from J, the junction contained 3 bases not matched to a gene. The CDR3: CASSLPGQGTGELFF. The CDR3 bases are TGTGCCAGCAGCTTACCGGGACAGGGCACCGGGGAGCTGTTTTTT.

This clone was found once. The chain has TRBV18 and TRBJ1-1; 8 positions match TRBD1. J lost 5 bases, V lost 5 bases, and 4 bases had no gene match. Germline CDR1 and CDR2: KGHSH and LQKENI. The CDR3 has 13 amino acids. The CDR3, as DNA: TGTGCCAGCTCAGGAACAGGGGGGACTGAAGCTTTCTTT. Amino acid sequence: CASSGTGGTEAFF.

The chain is built from TRBV4-1 and TRBJ2-7; a weak D match, TRBD1 (6 bases). Deletions cut 3 bases from V and 5 bases from J, with 20 bases between. This CDR3 is 16 amino acids long. CDR1 MGHRA and CDR2 YSYEKL come from the germline V gene. Written as DNA, the CDR3 is TGCGCCAGCAGCCACCCCCGGGACACCACCCAACACGAGCAGTACTTC. Protein: CASSHPRDTTQHEQYF.

The rearrangement links TRBV12-3 or TRBV12-4 to TRBJ2-2; D remains ambiguous. Between the trimmed V and J ends, which lost 7 bases and 4 bases, there was a span of 7 bases. This CDR3 spans 12 amino acids. The CDR3 is CASTLSTGELFF. The CDR3 DNA reads TGTGCCAGCACCCTGTCCACCGGGGAGCTGTTTTTT.

This chain connects TRBV5-1 to TRBJ1-1; D perhaps matches TRBD1 (5 bases). Germline V CDR1 and CDR2: SGHRS, YFSETQ. This CDR3 has 15 amino acids. The ends were cut back, 4 bases at V and 6 bases at J, with 19 bases in the middle. CDR3 DNA: TGCGCCAGCAGCCCGAGGGGAGAGGGAACGGCTGAAGCTTTCTTT. Translating gives CASSPRGEGTAEAFF.

Here the CDR3 reads CASRQASGRDTQYF. CDR3 bases: TGTGCCAGCAGGCAAGCTAGCGGGAGAGATACGCAGTATTTT. V usage is TRBV6-5 and J usage is TRBJ2-3; 10 nucleotides align to TRBD2. J was trimmed by 5 bases and V by 6 bases; bases with no gene match: 5. Germline-derived CDR1 and CDR2 are MNHEY and SVGAGI. The CDR3 contains 14 residues.

V and J are TRBV13 and TRBJ2-5, with 7 bases identical to TRBD2. J gave up 5 bases and V 2 bases, and 8 bases lay outside the gene matches. This CDR3 comprises 15 residues. Looked up from germline, CDR1 is PRHDT and CDR2 is FYEKMQ (reference sequence). CDR3 bases: TGTGCCAGCAGCTTATCCTCGGGGGGAGGCGAGACCCAGTACTTC. It specifies CASSLSSGGGETQYF.

V is TRBV5-1 and J is TRBJ2-1; either TRBD1 or TRBD2 may supply D (6 bases each). V lost 4 bases and J 6 bases, leaving 23 bases between the germline ends. The germline gives CDR1 SGHRS, CDR2 YFSETQ. This CDR3 spans 17 amino acids. CDR3 in amino acids: CASSLRGGTLSGNEQFF. The CDR3 nucleotides are TGCGCCAGCAGCCTGCGGGGTGGGACACTTTCAGGCAATGAGCAGTTCTTC.

The rearrangement joins TRBV6-5 to TRBJ2-7; D might be TRBD1 (6 bases). CDR1 is MNHEY and CDR2 is SVGAGI in the germline V gene. This CDR3 contains 13 residues. With 6 bases removed from V and 9 bases from J, the gap between germline ends came to 18 bases. This chain's CDR3 is CASRINRVEVQYF. In DNA, the CDR3 is TGTGCCAGCAGGATTAACAGGGTTGAGGTGCAGTACTTC.

The J gene is TRBJ1-2, the V gene TRBV7-2; maybe TRBD1 (5 bases). Trimming took off 5 bases at V and 8 bases at J, with 12 bases between the two ends. The CDR3 loop spans 12 amino acids. CDR1 is SGHTA, CDR2 FQGNSA, per germline. CDR3 loop: CASSPSGHGYTF. The DNA for the CDR3 is TGTGCCAGCAGCCCCTCGGGGCACGGCTACACCTTC.

The chain carries TRBV7-9 and TRBJ2-3, with 7 bases identical to TRBD2. Germline CDR1 is SEHNR and CDR2 is FQNEAQ (reference sequence). The CDR3 spans 14 residues. The V segment lost 7 bases and the J segment 2 bases; nucleotides outside the gene matches: 6. The CDR3 coding sequence is TGTGCCAGCACCTCGGGGACTAACACAGATACGCAGTATTTT. Protein sequence: CASTSGTNTDTQYF.

The rearrangement links TRBV4-1 to TRBJ2-1; 12 bases are shared with TRBD2. The V gene end was trimmed by 1 base and the J gene end by 4 bases; junction bases not matched to a gene: 17. Germline V gives CDR1 MGHRA, CDR2 YSYEKL. The length of the CDR3 is 21 residues. CDR3 residues: CASSQVPLAGGRRGPYNEQFF. The CDR3, as DNA: TGCGCCAGCAGCCAAGTCCCCCTAGCGGGGGGGCGCCGCGGACCTTACAATGAGCAGTTCTTC.

J is TRBJ2-3 and V is TRBV7-3; D gene unclear. Looked up from germline, CDR1 is SGHTA and CDR2 is FQGTGA. The CDR3 runs 14 residues. V was clipped by 5 bases and J by 6 bases, with 15 bases between them. CDR3 protein: CASSNPSGSDTQYF. CDR3 sequence (DNA): TGTGCCAGCAGCAATCCTAGTGGCTCGGATACGCAGTATTTT. The whole variable domain, remainder taken from reference TRBV7-3 and TRBJ2-3, is GAGVSQTPSNKVTEKGKYVELRCDPISGHTALYWYRQSLGQGPEFLIYFQGTGAADDSGLPNDRFFAVRPEGSVSTLKIQRTERGDSAVYLCASSNPSGSDTQYFGPGTRLTVL.

The rearrangement uses TRBV19 and TRBJ1-5; D unclear. CDR3 size: 14 residues. Per germline, CDR1 LNHDA and CDR2 SQIVND (reference sequence). With 3 bases removed from V and 7 bases from J, the gap between germline ends came to 13 bases. The CDR3 DNA sequence: TGTGCCAGTAGTATCTCACCGGGGTCCCAGCCCCAGCATTTT. It is translated as CASSISPGSQPQHF.

The chain uses TRBV4-3 and TRBJ2-1; D might be TRBD1 (6 bases). CDR1 and CDR2 from the germline V gene are LGHNA and YSLEER. The CDR3 length is 16 residues. V was cut by 3 bases and J by 4 bases, with 16 bases left in between. The CDR3, as DNA: TGCGCCAGCAGCCACCGTCCCAAGGGGGATTACAATGAGCAGTTCTTC. It is translated as CASSHRPKGDYNEQFF.